This passage covers 8 T cell receptor beta chains from one sample sequenced in a study of T cells after yellow fever vaccination. TCRdb recomputed calls from the 5' RACE reads with MiXCR, one row per CDR3 protein. The sample includes 450,000 to 550,000 distinct CDR3 sequences, about 19% seen only once; the top ten take roughly an eighth. The specimen was PBMCs, collected 15 days after the yellow fever booster vaccination. All receptors come from a man under 40 who received the YFV17D yellow fever vaccine.

The V and J genes are TRBV20-1 and TRBJ1-5, with 9 bases that match TRBD1. This CDR3 is built from 11 residues. Germline V gene data show CDR1 as DFQATT and CDR2 as SNEGSKA (reference sequence). J lost 11 bases, V lost 2 bases, and 1 base had no gene match. The CDR3 DNA reads TGCAGTGCTAGATGGGACAGGGCCCAGCATTTT. As protein: CSARWDRAQHF.

The chain uses TRBV25-1 and TRBJ2-3, with D perhaps matching TRBD1 (6 bases). Germline CDR1 MGHDK, CDR2 SYGVNS. Deletions cut 2 bases from V and 1 base from J, with 16 bases between. The CDR3 loop spans 17 amino acids. In DNA form, the CDR3 reads TGTGCCAGCAGTGAAATCCAGGGGTTAGGTGGCACAGATACGCAGTATTTT. Translating it yields CASSEIQGLGGTDTQYF.

The chain has TRBV6-1 and TRBJ2-3, with a possible D match to TRBD2 (5 bases). Germline V gene sequence: CDR1 MNHNS, CDR2 SASEGT. CDR3 length: 16 amino acids. The germline V and J ends were trimmed by 7 bases and 6 bases, with 23 bases remaining between them. The CDR3 bases are TGTGCCAGCAACCTTACTGGGCCTCGGGGTAAGGATACGCAGTATTTT. Its translation is CASNLTGPRGKDTQYF.

The V and J genes are TRBV6-1 and TRBJ1-2; the D gene is possibly TRBD1 (5 bases). The germline CDR1 and CDR2 sequences are MNHNS and SASEGT. Trimming shortened V by 8 bases and J by 5 bases, and 12 bases separated the two germline ends. The CDR3 totals 12 residues. DNA for the CDR3: TGTGCCAGCCCGGGACGGGGTTATGGCTACACCTTC. It specifies CASPGRGYGYTF.

The chain couples TRBV18 to TRBJ2-7, with 8 bases identical to TRBD1. The CDR3 is made up of 13 amino acids. Trimming at V came to 6 bases and at J to 5 bases, leaving 6 bases not matched to a gene. CDR1 KGHSH and CDR2 LQKENI come from the germline V gene. CDR3 nucleotides: TGTGCCAGCTCTTTGGACAGGGTCAACGAGCAGTACTTC. It encodes CASSLDRVNEQYF.

This clonotype was seen a handful of times. The rearrangement links TRBV20-1 to TRBJ1-3; D gene ambiguous. From germline, CDR1 is DFQATT and CDR2 SNEGSKA (reference sequence). The CDR3 consists of 12 residues. V gave up 1 base and J gave up 4 bases, with 5 bases separating them. The CDR3 nucleotides read TGCAGTGCTAGAGCCAAGGGAAACACCATATATTTT. Amino acid sequence: CSARAKGNTIYF.

J is TRBJ1-2 and V is TRBV12-3 or TRBV12-4; D gene uncertain. Trimming stripped 8 bases from V and 6 bases from J, with 10 bases between. The CDR3 spans 11 residues. CDR3 DNA sequence: TGTGCCAGCGGCGTGGGAGATGGCTACACCTTC. This translates into CASGVGDGYTF.

This chain links TRBV5-4 with TRBJ2-3, with D hard to call. The CDR3 loop spans 13 amino acids. V lost 0 bases and J 4 bases, leaving 6 bases between the germline ends. The germline CDR1 and CDR2 sequences are SGHNT and YYREEE (reference sequence). This CDR3 reads CASSLVDPDTQYF. The CDR3 DNA follows: TGTGCCAGCAGCTTGGTAGACCCAGATACGCAGTATTTT.